The entry that follows covers one TCR beta chain sequence. The sample is drawn from a study of control samples from healthy donors and cancer patients. Sequencing used immunoSEQ multiplex PCR; TCRdb keeps in-frame clones, though not all of them. The data hold about 120,000 clones, with 87% observed a single time. The CDR3 consists of 14 residues. The V end was cut by 0 bases, the J end by 5 bases, with 11 bases between. Germline-derived CDR1 and CDR2 are KGHSH and LQKENI. The origin of this receptor is a man aged 60 to 75 in good health. This sequence joins TRBV18 and TRBJ2-7; D is perhaps TRBD1 (6 bases). Material for sequencing was blood. CDR3 coding DNA: TGTGCCAGCTCACCACCGGCAGGGGACGACGAGCAGTACTTC. It translates to CASSPPAGDDEQYF.